This TCR beta chain was sequenced during a study of T cell changes during pregnancy in multiple sclerosis. This table comes from immunoSEQ multiplex PCR, and its TCRdb copy is limited to in-frame clones, with some not included. Counted here are about 45,000 clones, roughly nine tenths occurring once; the ten biggest clones make up approximately 0.5%. The CDR3 covers 12 residues. Trimming cost V 0 bases and J 6 bases, with 4 bases left between them. From germline, CDR1 is SGHRS and CDR2 YFSETQ. Material: CD4+ T cells from peripheral blood mononuclear cells, obtained in the first trimester of pregnancy. The rearrangement uses TRBV5-1 and TRBJ2-1; D uncertain. The clonotype comes from a female donor with multiple sclerosis, enrolled in a pregnancy study. The CDR3 DNA reads TGCGCCAGCAGCTTGGCCATCAATGAGCAGTTCTTC. Translating gives CASSLAINEQFF.